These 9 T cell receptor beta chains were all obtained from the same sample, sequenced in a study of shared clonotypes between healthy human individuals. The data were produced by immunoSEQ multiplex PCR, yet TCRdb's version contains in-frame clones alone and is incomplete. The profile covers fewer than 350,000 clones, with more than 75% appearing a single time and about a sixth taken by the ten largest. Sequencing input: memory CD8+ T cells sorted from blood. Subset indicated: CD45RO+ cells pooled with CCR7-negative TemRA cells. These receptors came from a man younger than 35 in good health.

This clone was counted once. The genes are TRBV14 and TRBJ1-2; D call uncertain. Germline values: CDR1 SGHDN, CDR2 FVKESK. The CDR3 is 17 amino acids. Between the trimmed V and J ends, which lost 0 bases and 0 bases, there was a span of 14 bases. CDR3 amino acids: CASSQEILDGPNYGYTF. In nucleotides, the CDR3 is TGTGCCAGCAGCCAAGAAATCTTGGACGGTCCTAACTATGGCTACACCTTC.

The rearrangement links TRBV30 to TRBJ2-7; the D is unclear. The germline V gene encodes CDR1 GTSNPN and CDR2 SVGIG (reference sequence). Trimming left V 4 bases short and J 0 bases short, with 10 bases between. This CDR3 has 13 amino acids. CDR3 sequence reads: CAWNLVSSYEQYF. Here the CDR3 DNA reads TGTGCCTGGAACCTGGTGAGCTCCTACGAGCAGTACTTC.

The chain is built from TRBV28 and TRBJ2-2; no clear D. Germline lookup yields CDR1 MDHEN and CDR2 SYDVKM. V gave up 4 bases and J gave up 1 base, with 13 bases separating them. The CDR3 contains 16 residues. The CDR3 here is CASSSTGLLNTGELFF. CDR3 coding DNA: TGTGCCAGCAGTTCAACTGGGTTATTGAACACCGGGGAGCTGTTTTTT.

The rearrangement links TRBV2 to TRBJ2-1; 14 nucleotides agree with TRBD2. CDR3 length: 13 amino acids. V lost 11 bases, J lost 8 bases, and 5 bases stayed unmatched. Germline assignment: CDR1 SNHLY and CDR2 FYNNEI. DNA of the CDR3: TGTGCCGGATGGGGACTAGCGGGAGATGAGCAGTTCTTC. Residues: CAGWGLAGDEQFF.

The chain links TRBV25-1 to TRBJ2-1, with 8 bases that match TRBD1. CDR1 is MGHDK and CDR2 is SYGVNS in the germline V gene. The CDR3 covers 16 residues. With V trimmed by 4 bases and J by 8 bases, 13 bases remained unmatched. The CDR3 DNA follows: TGTGCCAGCAGTGGGAATTGGGACAGGACTGGGGATGAGCAGTTCTTC. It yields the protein CASSGNWDRTGDEQFF. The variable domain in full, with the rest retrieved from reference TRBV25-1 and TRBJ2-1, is EADIYQTPRYLVIGTGKKITLECSQTMGHDKMYWYQQDPGMELHLIHYSYGVNSTEKGDLSSESTVSRIRTEHFPLTLESARPSHTSQYLCASSGNWDRTGDEQFFGPGTRLTVL.

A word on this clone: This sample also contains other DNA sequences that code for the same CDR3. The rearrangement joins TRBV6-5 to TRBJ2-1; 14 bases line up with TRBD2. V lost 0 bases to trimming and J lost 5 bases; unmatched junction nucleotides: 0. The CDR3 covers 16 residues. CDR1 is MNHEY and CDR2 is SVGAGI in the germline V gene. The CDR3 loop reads CASSYSGLAGDNEQFF. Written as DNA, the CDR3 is TGTGCCAGCAGTTACTCGGGACTAGCGGGAGACAATGAGCAGTTCTTC.

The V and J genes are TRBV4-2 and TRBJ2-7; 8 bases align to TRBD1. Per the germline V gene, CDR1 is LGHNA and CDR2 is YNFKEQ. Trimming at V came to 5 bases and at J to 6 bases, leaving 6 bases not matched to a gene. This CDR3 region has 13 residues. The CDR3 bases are TGTGCCAGCAGCGGCCGGACAGGGAGCGAGCAGTACTTC. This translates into CASSGRTGSEQYF.

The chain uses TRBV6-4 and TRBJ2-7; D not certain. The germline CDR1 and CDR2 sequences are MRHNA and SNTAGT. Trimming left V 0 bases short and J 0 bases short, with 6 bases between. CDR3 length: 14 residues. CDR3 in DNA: TGTGCCAGCAGTGACTCGTGGGCCTCCTACGAGCAGTACTTC. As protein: CASSDSWASYEQYF.

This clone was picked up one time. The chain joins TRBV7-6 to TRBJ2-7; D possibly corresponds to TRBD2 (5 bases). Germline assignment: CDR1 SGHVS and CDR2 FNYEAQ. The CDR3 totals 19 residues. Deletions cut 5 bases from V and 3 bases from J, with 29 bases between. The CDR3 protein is CASSPTGNLIEPRYYEQYF. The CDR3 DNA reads TGTGCCAGCAGCCCTACCGGGAACCTGATTGAACCGAGGTACTACGAGCAGTACTTC.